The text below deals with one TCR beta chain. The ends lost 4 bases at V and 1 base at J; junction bases unmatched: 2. The CDR3 runs to 15 residues. Germline V gene data show CDR1 as SGHNT and CDR2 as YYREEE (reference sequence). The data belong to a study of blood T cell repertoires in COVID-19. Turning to the study itself: Spain, Italy and the United States supplied samples that represented acute and convalescent COVID-19. The analysed material was cDNA or gDNA that came from T cells, B-cell-depleted T cells, or PBMCs.

Original data processing: Cell counts per sample came from amplifying reference gene primers. Assay: immunoSEQ multiplex PCR; the TCRdb copy retains only in-frame clones and omits some. Clone size and V and J calls were adopted from that table, with D and trimming inferred from the DNA. The sample shows 60,000 to 75,000 clones, less than 80% of them seen only once. This TCR derives from a man between 60 and 75 years old with active or convalescent COVID-19. The chain joins TRBV5-4 to TRBJ2-3; 11 bases map to TRBD2. Sequencing used peripheral blood. The CDR3 DNA reads TGTGCCAGCAGCAAGACTAGCGGGGGCACAGATACGCAGTATTTT. Encoded protein: CASSKTSGGTDTQYF.